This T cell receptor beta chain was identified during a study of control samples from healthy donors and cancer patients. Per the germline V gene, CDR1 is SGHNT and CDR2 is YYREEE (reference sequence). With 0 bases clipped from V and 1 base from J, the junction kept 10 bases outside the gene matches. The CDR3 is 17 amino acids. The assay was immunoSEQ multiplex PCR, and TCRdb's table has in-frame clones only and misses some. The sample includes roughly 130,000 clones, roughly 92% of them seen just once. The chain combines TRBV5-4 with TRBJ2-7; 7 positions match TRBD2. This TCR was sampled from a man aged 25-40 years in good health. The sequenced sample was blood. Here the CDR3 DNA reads TGTGCCAGCAGCTTGGGGCGCGGGGGACCCGCTTCCTACGAGCAGTACTTC. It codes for CASSLGRGGPASYEQYF.